This T cell receptor beta chain originates from a study of identifying expanded T cells in peripheral blood. Study-wide results and limits: Clone count variance between roughly 2-week samples rose with total template count.

The CDR3 covers 13 residues. Trimming removed 4 bases at V and 4 bases at J, with 13 bases between. The germline V gene has CDR1 SQVTM and CDR2 ANQGSEA. No infections or other immune events were documented during collection. To note about this clone: Its antigen is as yet unknown.

Clones were read by immunoSEQ multiplex PCR, and TCRdb kept only the in-frame ones, dropping some. The repertoire holds about 110,000 clones, with about 87% as singletons. The sample comprised blood. This clonotype originated in a person aged 18 to 75 in good health. V usage is TRBV29-1 and J usage is TRBJ1-1; possible D gene TRBD1, 6 bases. The CDR3 DNA is TGCAGCGTTGGCCGCCGGGGGGCCACTGAAGCTTTCTTT. Residues: CSVGRRGATEAFF.